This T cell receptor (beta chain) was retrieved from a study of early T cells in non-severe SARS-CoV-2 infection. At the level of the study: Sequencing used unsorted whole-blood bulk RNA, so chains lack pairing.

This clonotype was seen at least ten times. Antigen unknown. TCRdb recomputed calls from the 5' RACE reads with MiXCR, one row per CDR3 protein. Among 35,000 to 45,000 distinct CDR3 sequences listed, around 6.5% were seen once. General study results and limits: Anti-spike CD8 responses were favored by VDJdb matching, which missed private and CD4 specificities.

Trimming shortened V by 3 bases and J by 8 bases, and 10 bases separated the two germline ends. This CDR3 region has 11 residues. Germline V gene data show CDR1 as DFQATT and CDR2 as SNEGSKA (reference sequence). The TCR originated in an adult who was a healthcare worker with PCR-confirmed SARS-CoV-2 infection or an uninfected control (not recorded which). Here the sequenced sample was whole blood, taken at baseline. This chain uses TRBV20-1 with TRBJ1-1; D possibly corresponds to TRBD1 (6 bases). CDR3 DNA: TGCAGTGCTAGTGCGGGGGCAGAAGCTTTCTTT. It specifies CSASAGAEAFF.